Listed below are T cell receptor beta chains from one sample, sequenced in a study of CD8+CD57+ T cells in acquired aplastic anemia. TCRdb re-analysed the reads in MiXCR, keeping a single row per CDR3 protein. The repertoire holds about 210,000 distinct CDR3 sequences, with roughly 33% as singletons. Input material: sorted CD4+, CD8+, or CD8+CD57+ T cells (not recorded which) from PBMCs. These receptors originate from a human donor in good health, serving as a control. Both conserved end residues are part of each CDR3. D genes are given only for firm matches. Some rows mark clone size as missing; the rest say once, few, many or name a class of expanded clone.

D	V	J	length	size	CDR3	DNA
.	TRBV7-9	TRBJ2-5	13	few	CASSLGGRETQYF	TGTGCCAGCAGCTTAGGAGGGCGAGAGACCCAGTACTTC
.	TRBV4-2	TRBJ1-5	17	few	CASSPTRNRDINQPQHF	TGTGCCAGCAGCCCAACCAGAAACCGGGACATCAATCAGCCCCAGCATTTT
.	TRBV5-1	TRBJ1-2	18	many	CASSLSATASSGSYGYTF	TGCGCCAGCAGCTTAAGTGCGACAGCCTCCTCAGGTAGCTATGGCTACACCTTC
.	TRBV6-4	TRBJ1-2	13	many	CASSRDGGYGYTF	TGTGCCAGCAGCCGGGACGGGGGCTATGGCTACACCTTC
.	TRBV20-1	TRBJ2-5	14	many	CSATPDREAETQYF	TGCAGTGCTACTCCAGACAGGGAGGCAGAGACCCAGTACTTC
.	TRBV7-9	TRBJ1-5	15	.	CASSSSGKVNQPQHF	TGTGCCAGCAGCTCATCCGGGAAGGTCAATCAGCCCCAGCATTTT
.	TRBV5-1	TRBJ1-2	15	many	CASSSGWGLLDGYTF	TGCGCCAGCAGCTCCGGGTGGGGCCTTTTGGATGGCTACACCTTC
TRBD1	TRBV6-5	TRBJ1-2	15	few	CASSYLRTGGAGYTF	TGTGCCAGCAGTTACCTCAGGACAGGGGGCGCTGGCTACACCTTC
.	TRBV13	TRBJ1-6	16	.	CASSLGASGTNPPLHF	TGTGCCAGCAGCTTAGGTGCCTCAGGGACTAATCCACCCCTCCACTTT
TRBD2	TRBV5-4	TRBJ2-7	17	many	CASSPWTSGVNVYEQYF	TGTGCCAGCAGCCCGTGGACTAGCGGGGTCAATGTCTACGAGCAGTACTTC
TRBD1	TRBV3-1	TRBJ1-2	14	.	CASSQSGQDYGYTF	TGTGCCAGCAGCCAAAGCGGACAGGACTATGGCTACACCTTC
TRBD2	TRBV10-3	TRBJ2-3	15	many	CAISSGTSGGNTQYF	TGTGCCATCAGCAGCGGGACTAGCGGGGGAAATACGCAGTATTTT
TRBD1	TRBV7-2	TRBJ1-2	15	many	CASSFPYAGGNGYTF	TGTGCCAGCAGCTTCCCCTATGCAGGGGGCAATGGCTACACCTTC
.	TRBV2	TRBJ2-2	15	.	CASSRDGRNTGELFF	TGTGCCAGCAGTAGGGACGGGCGGAACACTGGGGAGCTGTTTTTT
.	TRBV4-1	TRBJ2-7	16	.	CASSQVTAGISYEQYF	TGCGCCAGCAGCCAAGTAACAGCGGGCATCTCCTACGAGCAGTACTTC
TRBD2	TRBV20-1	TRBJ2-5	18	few	CSATHPGLAGNPQETQYF	TGCAGTGCTACACATCCCGGACTAGCGGGAAACCCTCAAGAGACCCAGTACTTC
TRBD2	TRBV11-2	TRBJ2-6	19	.	CASSPRTSGGPSGANVLTF	TGTGCCAGCAGCCCGAGGACTAGCGGGGGGCCCTCTGGGGCCAACGTCCTGACTTTC
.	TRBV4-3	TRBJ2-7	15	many	CASSQVPLVRYEQYF	TGCGCCAGCAGCCAAGTTCCGCTGGTCCGCTACGAGCAGTACTTC
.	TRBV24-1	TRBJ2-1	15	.	CATSDTQGTANEQFF	TGTGCCACCAGTGATACACAGGGTACGGCCAATGAGCAGTTCTTC
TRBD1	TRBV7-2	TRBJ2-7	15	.	CASSNNRGLFDEQYF	TGTGCCAGCAGCAACAACAGGGGGCTTTTTGACGAGCAGTACTTC
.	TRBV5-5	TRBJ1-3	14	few	CASSLVTVGNTIYF	TGTGCCAGCAGCTTGGTTACGGTTGGAAACACCATATATTTT
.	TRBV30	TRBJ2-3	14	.	CAWRSPGYTDTQYF	TGTGCCTGGAGAAGTCCGGGGTACACAGATACGCAGTATTTT
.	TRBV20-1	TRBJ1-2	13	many	CSARLGWDYGYTF	TGCAGTGCTAGGTTAGGGTGGGACTATGGCTACACCTTC
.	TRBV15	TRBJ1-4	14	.	CATGDYATNEELLF	TGTGCCACCGGCGACTATGCAACTAATGAAGAACTGCTTTTT
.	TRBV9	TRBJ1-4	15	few	CASSSSAGANEKLFF	TGTGCCAGCAGCTCGTCCGCGGGGGCTAATGAAAAACTGTTTTTT
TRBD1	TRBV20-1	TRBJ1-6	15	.	CSAGRTGLYNSPLHF	TGCAGTGCTGGTCGGACAGGCTTATATAATTCACCCCTCCACTTT
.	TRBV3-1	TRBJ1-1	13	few	CASSLMGAGEAFF	TGTGCCAGCAGCCTCATGGGGGCAGGTGAAGCTTTCTTT
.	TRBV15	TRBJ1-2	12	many	CATSSKGYGYTF	TGTGCCACCAGCAGCAAGGGTTATGGCTACACCTTC
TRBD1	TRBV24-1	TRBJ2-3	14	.	CATSESPTGNTQYF	TGTGCCACCAGTGAATCCCCGACAGGGAATACGCAGTATTTT
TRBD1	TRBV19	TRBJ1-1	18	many	CASSIVAAGGAGSTEAFF	TGTGCCAGTAGTATAGTGGCGGCAGGGGGCGCAGGGTCGACTGAAGCTTTCTTT
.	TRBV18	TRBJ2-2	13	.	CASSPLNTGELFF	TGTGCCAGCTCACCGTTAAACACCGGGGAGCTGTTTTTT
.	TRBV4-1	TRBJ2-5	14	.	CASSLIGNIETQYF	TGCGCCAGCAGCCTCATAGGGAATATTGAGACCCAGTACTTC
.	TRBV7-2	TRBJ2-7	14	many	CASSLDPGMGEQYF	TGTGCCAGCAGCTTAGATCCAGGGATGGGCGAGCAGTACTTC
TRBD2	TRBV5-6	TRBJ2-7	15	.	CASSLSRGGFYEQYF	TGTGCCAGCAGCTTGTCGCGGGGGGGCTTCTACGAGCAGTACTTC
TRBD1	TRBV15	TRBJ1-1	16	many	CATSRGLGQGNTEAFF	TGTGCCACCAGCAGAGGTTTGGGACAGGGGAACACTGAAGCTTTCTTT
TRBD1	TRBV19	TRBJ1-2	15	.	CASSTGQGVGDGYTF	TGTGCCAGTAGCACGGGACAGGGGGTCGGAGATGGCTACACCTTC
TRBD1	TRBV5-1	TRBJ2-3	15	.	CASSVVGQPTDTQYF	TGCGCCAGCAGCGTGGTGGGACAGCCCACAGATACGCAGTATTTT
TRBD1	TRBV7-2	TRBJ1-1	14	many	CASSYQGVGTEAFF	TGTGCCAGCAGCTACCAGGGGGTAGGCACTGAAGCTTTCTTT
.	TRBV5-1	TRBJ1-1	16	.	CASSSGGVFAGTEAFF	TGCGCCAGCAGCTCTGGTGGAGTTTTTGCGGGCACTGAAGCTTTCTTT
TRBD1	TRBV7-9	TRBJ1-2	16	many	CASSLALKGQNYGYTF	TGTGCCAGCAGCTTAGCTCTGAAGGGACAGAACTATGGCTACACCTTC
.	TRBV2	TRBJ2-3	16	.	CASSPVLQQPSDTQYF	TGTGCCAGCAGCCCAGTGCTTCAACAGCCCTCAGATACGCAGTATTTT
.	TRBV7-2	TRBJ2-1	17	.	CASSSFLDTESYNEQFF	TGTGCCAGCAGCTCCTTTTTAGACACGGAATCCTACAATGAGCAGTTCTTC
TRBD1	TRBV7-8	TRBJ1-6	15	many	CASSSTGTGHSPLHF	TGTGCCAGCAGCTCCACCGGGACAGGGCATTCACCCCTCCACTTT
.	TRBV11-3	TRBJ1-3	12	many	CASRLAGNTIYF	TGTGCCAGCAGGCTAGCTGGAAACACCATATATTTT
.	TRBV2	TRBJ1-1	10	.	CASRLAEAFF	TGTGCCAGCAGGCTCGCAGAAGCTTTCTTT
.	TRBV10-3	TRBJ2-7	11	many	CAISGVGEQYF	TGTGCCATCAGTGGTGTGGGGGAGCAGTACTTC
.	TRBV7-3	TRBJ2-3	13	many	CASSPERTDTQYF	TGTGCCAGCAGCCCTGAACGCACAGATACGCAGTATTTT
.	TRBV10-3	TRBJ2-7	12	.	CAISAGRHEQYF	TGTGCCATCAGTGCAGGGCGGCACGAGCAGTACTTC